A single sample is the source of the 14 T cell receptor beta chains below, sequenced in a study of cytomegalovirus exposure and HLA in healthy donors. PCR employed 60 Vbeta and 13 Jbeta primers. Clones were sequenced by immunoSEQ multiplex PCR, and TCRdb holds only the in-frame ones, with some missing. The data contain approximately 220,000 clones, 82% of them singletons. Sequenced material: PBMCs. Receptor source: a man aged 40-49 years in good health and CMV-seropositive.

DNA of the CDR3: TGTGCCAGTAGTTCCGGGCCTAGGGGCGGGGAGCTGTTTTTT. Protein product: CASSSGPRGGELFF. This rearrangement joins TRBV19 to TRBJ2-2; possibly TRBD1 for D (5 bases). V was cut by 5 bases and J by 7 bases, with 14 bases left in between. CDR1 and CDR2 from the germline V gene are LNHDA and SQIVND (reference sequence). The CDR3 is 14 residues long. Variable domain in full (rest from reference TRBV19 and TRBJ2-2): DGGITQSPKYLFRKEGQNVTLSCEQNLNHDAMYWYRQDPGQGLRLIYYSQIVNDFQKGDIAEGYSVSREKKESFPLTVTSAQKNPTAFYLCASSSGPRGGELFFGEGSRLTVL.

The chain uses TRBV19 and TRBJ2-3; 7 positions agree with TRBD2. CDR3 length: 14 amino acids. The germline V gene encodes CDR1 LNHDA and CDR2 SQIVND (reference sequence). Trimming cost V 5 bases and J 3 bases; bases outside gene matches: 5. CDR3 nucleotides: TGTGCCAGTAGTCCGGGAGGTGGAACAGATACGCAGTATTTT. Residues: CASSPGGGTDTQYF.

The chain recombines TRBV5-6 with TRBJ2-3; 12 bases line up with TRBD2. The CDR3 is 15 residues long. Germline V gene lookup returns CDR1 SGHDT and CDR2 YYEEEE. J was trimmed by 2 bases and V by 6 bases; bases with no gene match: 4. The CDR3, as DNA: TGTGCCAGCACCGGACTAGCGGGATCCACAGATACGCAGTATTTT. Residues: CASTGLAGSTDTQYF.

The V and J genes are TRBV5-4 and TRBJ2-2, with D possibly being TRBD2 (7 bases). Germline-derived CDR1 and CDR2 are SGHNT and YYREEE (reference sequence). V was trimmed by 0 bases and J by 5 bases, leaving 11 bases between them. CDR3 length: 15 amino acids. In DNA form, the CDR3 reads TGTGCCAGCAGCTTGGCACAGGGAGGGACCGGGGAGCTGTTTTTT. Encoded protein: CASSLAQGGTGELFF.

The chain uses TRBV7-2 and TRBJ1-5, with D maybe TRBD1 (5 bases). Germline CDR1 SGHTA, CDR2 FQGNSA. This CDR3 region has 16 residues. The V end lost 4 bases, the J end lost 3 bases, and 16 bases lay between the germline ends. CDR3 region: CASSSRAGSANQPQHF. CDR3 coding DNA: TGTGCCAGCAGCTCCAGGGCCGGGTCAGCCAATCAGCCCCAGCATTTT.

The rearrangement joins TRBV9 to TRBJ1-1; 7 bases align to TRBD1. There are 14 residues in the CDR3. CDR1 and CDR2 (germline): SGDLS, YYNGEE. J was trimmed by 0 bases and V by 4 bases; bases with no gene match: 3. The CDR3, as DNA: TGTGCCAGCAGCCAGGGACAGTTGAACACTGAAGCTTTCTTT. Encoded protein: CASSQGQLNTEAFF.

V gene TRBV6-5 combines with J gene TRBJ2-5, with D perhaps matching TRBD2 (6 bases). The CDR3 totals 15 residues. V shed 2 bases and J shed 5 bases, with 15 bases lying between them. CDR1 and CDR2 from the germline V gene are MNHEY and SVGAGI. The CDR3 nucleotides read TGTGCCAGCAGTTACGAGGCGGGATCCTTGGAGACCCAGTACTTC. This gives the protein CASSYEAGSLETQYF.

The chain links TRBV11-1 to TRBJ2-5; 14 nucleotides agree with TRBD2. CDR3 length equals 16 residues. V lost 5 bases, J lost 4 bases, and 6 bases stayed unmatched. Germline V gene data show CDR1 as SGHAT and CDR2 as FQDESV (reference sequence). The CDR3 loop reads CASSIGTSGSLETQYF. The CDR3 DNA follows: TGTGCCAGCAGCATAGGGACTAGCGGGAGTCTAGAGACCCAGTACTTC. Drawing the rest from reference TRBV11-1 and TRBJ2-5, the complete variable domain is EAEVAQSPRYKITEKSQAVAFWCDPISGHATLYWYRQILGQGPELLVQFQDESVVDDSQLPKDRFSAERLKGVDSTLKIQPAELGDSAMYLCASSIGTSGSLETQYFGPGTRLLVL.

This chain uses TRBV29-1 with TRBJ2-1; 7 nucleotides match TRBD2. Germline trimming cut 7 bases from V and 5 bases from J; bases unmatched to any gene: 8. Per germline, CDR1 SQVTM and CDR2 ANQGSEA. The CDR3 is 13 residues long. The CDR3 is CSGFGTNHNEQFF. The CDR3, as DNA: TGCAGCGGGTTCGGGACTAACCACAATGAGCAGTTCTTC.

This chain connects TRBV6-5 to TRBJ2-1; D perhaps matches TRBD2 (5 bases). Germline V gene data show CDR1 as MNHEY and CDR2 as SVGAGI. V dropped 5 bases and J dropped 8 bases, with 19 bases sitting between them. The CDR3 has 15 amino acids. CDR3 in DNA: TGTGCCAGCAGTCTCGGCGGGTCTCCCTTGGATGAGCAGTTCTTC. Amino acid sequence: CASSLGGSPLDEQFF.

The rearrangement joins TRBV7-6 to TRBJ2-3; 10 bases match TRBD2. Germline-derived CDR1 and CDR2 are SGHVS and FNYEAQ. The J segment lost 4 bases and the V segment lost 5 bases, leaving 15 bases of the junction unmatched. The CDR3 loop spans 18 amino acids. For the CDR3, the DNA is TGTGCCAGCAGCCAGCGGGGGGGTAGCGGGAGTTGGGCAGATACGCAGTATTTT. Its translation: CASSQRGGSGSWADTQYF. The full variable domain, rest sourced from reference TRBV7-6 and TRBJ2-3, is GAGVSQSPRYKVTKRGQDVALRCDPISGHVSLYWYRQALGQGPEFLTYFNYEAQQDKSGLPNDRFSAERPEGSISTLTIQRTEQRDSAMYRCASSQRGGSGSWADTQYFGPGTRLTVL.

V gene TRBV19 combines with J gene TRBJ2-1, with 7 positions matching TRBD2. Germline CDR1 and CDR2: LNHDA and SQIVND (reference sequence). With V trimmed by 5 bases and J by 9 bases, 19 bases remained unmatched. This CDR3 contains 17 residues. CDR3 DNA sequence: TGTGCCAGTAGTCCCTCGGGGGGTGGGACTCTCGTCAGTGAGCAGTTCTTC. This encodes CASSPSGGGTLVSEQFF.

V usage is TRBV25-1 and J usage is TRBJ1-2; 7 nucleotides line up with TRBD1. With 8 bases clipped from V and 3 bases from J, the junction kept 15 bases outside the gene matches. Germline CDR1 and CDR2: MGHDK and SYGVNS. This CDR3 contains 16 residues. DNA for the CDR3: TGTGCCAGCTCTCGGGCAGGGGGTAGGATGGACTATGGCTACACCTTC. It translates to CASSRAGGRMDYGYTF.

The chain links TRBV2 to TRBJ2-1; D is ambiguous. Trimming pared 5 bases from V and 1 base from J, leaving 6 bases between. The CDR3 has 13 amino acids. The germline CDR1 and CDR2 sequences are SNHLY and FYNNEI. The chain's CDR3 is CASSSQSYNEQFF. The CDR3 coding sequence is TGTGCCAGCAGTTCACAGTCCTACAATGAGCAGTTCTTC.